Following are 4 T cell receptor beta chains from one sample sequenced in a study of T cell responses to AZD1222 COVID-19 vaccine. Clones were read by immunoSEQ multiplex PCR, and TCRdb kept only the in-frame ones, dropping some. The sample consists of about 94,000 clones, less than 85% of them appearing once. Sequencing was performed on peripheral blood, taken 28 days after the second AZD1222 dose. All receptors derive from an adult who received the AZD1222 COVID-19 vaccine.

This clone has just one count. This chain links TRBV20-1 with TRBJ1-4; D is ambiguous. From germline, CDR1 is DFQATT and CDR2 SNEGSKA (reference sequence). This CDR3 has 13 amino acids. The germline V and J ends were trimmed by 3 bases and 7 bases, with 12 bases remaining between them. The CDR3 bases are TGCAGTGCTAGTCAGACGGCTTTTGAAAAACTGTTTTTT. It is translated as CSASQTAFEKLFF.

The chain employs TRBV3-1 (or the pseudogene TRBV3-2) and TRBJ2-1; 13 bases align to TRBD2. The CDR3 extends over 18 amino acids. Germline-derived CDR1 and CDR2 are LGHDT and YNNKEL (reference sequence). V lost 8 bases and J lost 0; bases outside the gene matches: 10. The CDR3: CASRSTSGRPGSYNEQFF. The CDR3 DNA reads TGTGCCAGCCGGTCGACTAGCGGGAGGCCGGGCTCCTACAATGAGCAGTTCTTC.

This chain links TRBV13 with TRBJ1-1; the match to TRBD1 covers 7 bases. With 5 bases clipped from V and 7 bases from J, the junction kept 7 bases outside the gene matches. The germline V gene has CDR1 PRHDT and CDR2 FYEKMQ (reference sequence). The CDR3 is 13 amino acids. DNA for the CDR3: TGTGCCAGCAGCAAACAGGGGTTGGGTGAAGCTTTCTTT. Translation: CASSKQGLGEAFF.

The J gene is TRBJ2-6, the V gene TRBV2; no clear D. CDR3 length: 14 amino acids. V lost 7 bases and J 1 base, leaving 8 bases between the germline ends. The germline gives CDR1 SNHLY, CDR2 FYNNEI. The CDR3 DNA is TGTGCCAGCACGGTCTCGTCTGGGGCCAACGTCCTGACTTTC. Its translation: CASTVSSGANVLTF.